The T cell receptor beta chain described here comes from a study of blood T cell repertoires in COVID-19. Study-level background: PBMCs, B-cell-depleted T cells, or T cells provided the cDNA or gDNA that made up the material.

Germline-derived CDR1 and CDR2 are GTSNPN and SVGIG (reference sequence). V was cut by 8 bases and J by 6 bases, with 13 bases left in between. This CDR3 has 11 residues. The assay was immunoSEQ multiplex PCR, and TCRdb's table has in-frame clones only and misses some. Here the sample spans about 180,000 clones, 86% being singletons. The chain couples TRBV30 to TRBJ1-2; possible D gene TRBD1, 6 bases. The source of this sequence is a woman aged 25-40 years who had recovered from COVID-19. Sequenced: PBMCs or T cells enriched from blood (not recorded which). CDR3 amino acids: CARQVVDGYTF. DNA of the CDR3: TGTGCCAGACAGGTGGTCGATGGCTACACCTTC.